These 16 T cell receptor beta chains originate from one sample sequenced in a study of T cell responses to AZD1222 COVID-19 vaccine. Only in-frame clones appear in the TCRdb table, and some are missing; sequencing was by immunoSEQ multiplex PCR. The table records roughly 92,000 clones, about 89% of them present only once. The sample here was peripheral blood, taken 28 days after the second AZD1222 dose. These receptors were taken from an adult who received the AZD1222 COVID-19 vaccine.

The V gene is TRBV5-4, the J gene TRBJ1-6; D is unresolved. Deletions cut 4 bases from V and 10 bases from J, with 18 bases between. Germline V lookup: CDR1 SGHNT, CDR2 YYREEE (reference sequence). This CDR3 contains 15 residues. The CDR3 sequence is CASSRTDASTSPLHF. The CDR3 coding sequence is TGTGCCAGCAGCCGGACGGACGCCTCCACATCACCCCTCCACTTT.

The V and J genes are TRBV7-3 and TRBJ1-1, with D uncertain. Trimming took off 0 bases at V and 1 base at J, with 6 bases between the two ends. Per the germline V gene, CDR1 is SGHTA and CDR2 is FQGTGA. The CDR3 totals 14 residues. Here the CDR3 reads CASSLTSGNTEAFF. CDR3 in DNA: TGTGCCAGCAGCTTAACGTCAGGGAACACTGAAGCTTTCTTT.

The J gene is TRBJ2-7, the V gene TRBV30; D assignment may be TRBD1 or TRBD2 (5 bases each). The CDR3 spans 13 residues. The germline V gene encodes CDR1 GTSNPN and CDR2 SVGIG (reference sequence). V lost 5 bases and J lost 0, with 11 bases in between. DNA of the CDR3: TGTGCCTGGGGGGACGGAAACTCCTACGAGCAGTACTTC. Amino acids: CAWGDGNSYEQYF.

The chain has TRBV6-5 and TRBJ2-3; 9 positions agree with TRBD2. This CDR3 contains 15 residues. Germline V lookup: CDR1 MNHEY, CDR2 SVGAGI. J lost 4 bases, V lost 4 bases, and 6 bases had no gene match. The CDR3 sequence is CASSSSGVVPDTQYF. DNA for the CDR3: TGTGCCAGCAGTTCTAGCGGGGTAGTACCAGATACGCAGTATTTT.

This chain connects TRBV5-4 to TRBJ2-5, with TRBD2 identical over 9 bases. Germline CDR1 reads SGHNT; CDR2 reads YYREEE (reference sequence). The CDR3 totals 17 residues. The V segment lost 3 bases and the J segment 0 bases; nucleotides outside the gene matches: 9. CDR3 sequence (DNA): TGTGCCAGCAGCTCCCCCTCTGGCGGGGGGGACCAAGAGACCCAGTACTTC. Residues: CASSSPSGGGDQETQYF.

This clone came up once. V and J are TRBV2 and TRBJ2-7; a possible D gene is TRBD2 (5 bases). Looked up from germline, CDR1 is SNHLY and CDR2 is FYNNEI. This CDR3 region has 15 residues. V lost 5 bases, J lost 2 bases, and 16 bases lay in between. As DNA, the CDR3 is TGTGCCAGCAGTAATGGACTGCTCCAGGCCTACGAGCAGTACTTC. This sequence encodes CASSNGLLQAYEQYF.

The chain carries TRBV7-9 and TRBJ1-2; no reliable D call. This CDR3 spans 15 amino acids. Germline CDR1 and CDR2: SEHNR and FQNEAQ (reference sequence). Trimming took 3 bases from V and 0 from J, leaving 11 bases between them. The CDR3 here is CASSFDDGANYGYTF. The CDR3 coding sequence is TGTGCCAGCAGCTTTGACGACGGAGCTAACTATGGCTACACCTTC.

J is TRBJ2-7 and V is TRBV5-1; TRBD1 matches at 7 bases. Germline trimming cut 9 bases from V and 9 bases from J; bases unmatched to any gene: 3. The CDR3 runs to 9 residues. CDR1 SGHRS and CDR2 YFSETQ come from the germline V gene. CDR3 sequence (DNA): TGCGCCAAAGGGGGCCGGCAGTACTTC. Translation: CAKGGRQYF.

The chain uses TRBV23-1 and TRBJ1-4; a weak D match, TRBD1 (5 bases). TRBV23-1 is filed as an ORF, its function uncertain. Trimming cost V 0 bases and J 3 bases, with 14 bases left between them. The CDR3 totals 17 residues. This CDR3 reads CASSQSWGTDSNEKLFF. CDR3 nucleotides: TGCGCCAGCAGTCAATCATGGGGGACGGACTCTAATGAAAAACTGTTTTTT.

The chain employs TRBV2 and TRBJ1-5, with unresolved D. The CDR3 has 15 amino acids. The V end was cut by 2 bases, the J end by 0 bases, with 8 bases between. CDR1 is SNHLY, CDR2 FYNNEI, per germline. Here the CDR3 DNA reads TGTGCCAGCAGTGAAAAGGGCTATAGCAATCAGCCCCAGCATTTT. It yields the protein CASSEKGYSNQPQHF.

V is TRBV5-6 and J is TRBJ2-7; 7 nucleotides agree with TRBD1. This CDR3 contains 15 residues. The V segment lost 2 bases and the J segment 4 bases; nucleotides outside the gene matches: 9. Germline V gene lookup returns CDR1 SGHDT and CDR2 YYEEEE. The CDR3 DNA sequence: TGTGCCAGCAGCTTATATGGACAGGCGGAGTACGAGCAGTACTTC. Translated: CASSLYGQAEYEQYF.

This chain connects TRBV5-1 to TRBJ1-4, with a tentative D call TRBD1 (6 bases). Between the trimmed V and J ends, which lost 0 bases and 5 bases, there was a span of 11 bases. The CDR3 totals 15 residues. CDR1 SGHRS and CDR2 YFSETQ come from the germline V gene. CDR3 residues: CASSLGTGPNEKLFF. CDR3 coding DNA: TGCGCCAGCAGCTTGGGCACAGGGCCCAATGAAAAACTGTTTTTT. The full variable domain, completed using reference TRBV5-1 and TRBJ1-4, is KAGVTQTPRYLIKTRGQQVTLSCSPISGHRSVSWYQQTPGQGLQFLFEYFSETQRNKGNFPGRFSGRQFSNSRSEMNVSTLELGDSALYLCASSLGTGPNEKLFFGSGTQLSVL.

The chain has TRBV24-1 and TRBJ2-1; 7 nucleotides line up with TRBD2. The CDR3 extends over 14 amino acids. With V trimmed by 4 bases and J by 12 bases, 11 bases remained unmatched. Germline CDR1 is KGHDR and CDR2 is SFDVKD. CDR3 residues: CATSDGQLRGRQFF. CDR3 nucleotide sequence: TGTGCCACCAGTGACGGGCAGCTGCGCGGGAGGCAGTTCTTC.

The chain is built from TRBV7-9 and TRBJ1-6; D is unclear. CDR1 and CDR2 from the germline V gene are SEHNR and FQNEAQ (reference sequence). There are 12 residues in the CDR3. V lost 4 bases, J lost 10 bases, and 8 bases lay in between. CDR3 DNA: TGTGCCAGCAGCTCAGGTCCGTCACCCCTCCACTTT. This translates into CASSSGPSPLHF. The full variable domain, its missing parts supplied by reference TRBV7-9 and TRBJ1-6, is DTGVSQNPRHKITKRGQNVTFRCDPISEHNRLYWYRQTLGQGPEFLTYFQNEAQLEKSRLLSDRFSAERPKGSFSTLEIQRTEQGDSAMYLCASSSGPSPLHFGNGTRLTVT.

CDR3 DNA: TGCGCCAGCAGCCTGAAGGAAGAGACCCAGTACTTC. Residues: CASSLKEETQYF. The J gene is TRBJ2-5, the V gene TRBV5-1; unclear D gene. The ends were cut back, 4 bases at V and 3 bases at J, with 7 bases in the middle. This CDR3 has 12 residues. Germline loops: CDR1 SGHRS, CDR2 YFSETQ.

This rearrangement joins TRBV5-1 to TRBJ2-2; D is perhaps TRBD1 (6 bases). The CDR3 extends over 13 amino acids. Germline assignment: CDR1 SGHRS and CDR2 YFSETQ. Trimming took 5 bases from V and 3 from J, leaving 8 bases between them. As DNA, the CDR3 is TGCGCCAGCAGTACAGGGCACACCGGGGAGCTGTTTTTT. Translated: CASSTGHTGELFF. Complete variable domain (other parts from reference TRBV5-1 and TRBJ2-2): KAGVTQTPRYLIKTRGQQVTLSCSPISGHRSVSWYQQTPGQGLQFLFEYFSETQRNKGNFPGRFSGRQFSNSRSEMNVSTLELGDSALYLCASSTGHTGELFFGEGSRLTVL.